The 29 T cell receptor beta chains in this list originate from one sample, sequenced in a study of human T cells and chemical hapten exposure. Time point reported: patch test 2, 6 weeks after DPC sensitization. Treatment indicated: therapeutic diphenylcyclopropenone sensitization with weekly scalp DPC. From the RACE reads, TCRdb called clonotypes with MiXCR, one entry per CDR3 protein. The data hold just over 350,000 distinct CDR3 sequences, with nearly 6.5% observed a single time. This specimen was whole blood, taken in connection with sensitization to the hapten diphenylcyclopropenone (DPC). The source of these receptors is a woman younger than 35 with alopecia areata. Some clones in this sample may be carry-over from other donors' samples.

This clonotype was found many times. The chain uses TRBV29-1 and TRBJ2-5; tentative D call: TRBD2 (7 bases). CDR1 and CDR2 from the germline V gene are SQVTM and ANQGSEA. V lost 6 bases and J lost 6, with 20 bases in between. The CDR3 runs 14 residues. CDR3 sequence (DNA): TGCAGCGTGGGGGGGCAGGGGATGTGGAAGACCCAGTACTTC. Protein product: CSVGGQGMWKTQYF.

The table lists this clonotype with a few counts. The chain uses TRBV15 and TRBJ2-2, with 8 bases identical to TRBD2. Germline V lookup: CDR1 LNHNV, CDR2 YYDKDF (reference sequence). The CDR3 spans 15 residues. The CDR3 bases are TGTGCGACGAGGGCTAGCGGGCGGAACACCGGGGAGCTGTTTTTT. Amino acids: CATRASGRNTGELFF.

This clonotype came up a few times. The rearrangement joins TRBV13 to TRBJ2-7, with D unresolved. The V and J ends lost 2 bases and 7 bases respectively, with 12 bases between them. Germline CDR1 and CDR2: PRHDT and FYEKMQ (reference sequence). The CDR3 is 13 amino acids. CDR3 in DNA: TGTGCCAGCAGCTTAAACCCGCGCGAGGAGCAGTACTTC. As protein: CASSLNPREEQYF. Full variable domain (rest looked up from reference TRBV13 and TRBJ2-7): AAGVIQSPRHLIKEKRETATLKCYPIPRHDTVYWYQQGPGQDPQFLISFYEKMQSDKGSIPDRFSAQQFSDYHSELNMSSLELGDSALYFCASSLNPREEQYFGPGTRLTVT.

The J gene is TRBJ2-3, the V gene TRBV25-1; no firm D call. CDR3 length: 17 amino acids. Germline values: CDR1 MGHDK, CDR2 SYGVNS. V lost 6 bases and J lost 0, with 19 bases in between. CDR3 amino acids: CASSPSLGRPSTDTQYF. The CDR3 nucleotides are TGTGCCAGCAGCCCCTCCCTCGGCAGACCTAGCACAGATACGCAGTATTTT.

This clonotype was picked up a small number of times. V usage is TRBV28 and J usage is TRBJ2-1; the match to TRBD1 covers 9 bases. Germline-derived CDR1 and CDR2 are MDHEN and SYDVKM. There are 16 residues in the CDR3. After removal of 5 bases from V and 1 base from J, the junction contained 6 bases not matched to a gene. CDR3: CASSGVGQGSYNEQFF. CDR3 sequence (DNA): TGTGCCAGCAGTGGGGTAGGACAGGGGTCCTACAATGAGCAGTTCTTC.

This clonotype was observed a few times. The chain couples TRBV6-6 to TRBJ2-6; D is perhaps TRBD1 (5 bases). CDR3 length: 16 amino acids. V lost 5 bases to trimming and J lost 4 bases, with 15 bases between them. The germline gives CDR1 MNHNY, CDR2 SVGAGI (reference sequence). The CDR3 loop is CASSPTVGIGANVLTF. The CDR3 DNA is TGTGCCAGCAGTCCGACAGTGGGGATAGGGGCCAACGTCCTGACTTTC.

This clonotype appeared a few times. The CDR3 sequence: CASTTQGGRGFTYNSPLHF. Here the CDR3 DNA reads TGTGCCAGCACCACCCAGGGGGGGCGCGGGTTTACCTATAATTCACCCCTCCACTTT. This chain links TRBV28 with TRBJ1-6, with TRBD1 identical over 7 bases. With 7 bases clipped from V and 2 bases from J, the junction kept 17 bases outside the gene matches. CDR1 and CDR2 from the germline V gene are MDHEN and SYDVKM. The CDR3 has 19 amino acids. Full variable domain (remainder filled in from reference TRBV28 and TRBJ1-6): DVKVTQSSRYLVKRTGEKVFLECVQDMDHENMFWYRQDPGLGLRLIYFSYDVKMKEKGDIPEGYSVSREKKERFSLILESASTNQTSMYLCASTTQGGRGFTYNSPLHFGNGTRLTVT.

At least ten counts were recorded for this clonotype. J is TRBJ2-3 and V is TRBV10-3; 10 bases align to TRBD1. V lost 6 bases and J lost 5; bases outside the gene matches: 5. In germline, CDR1 is ENHRY, CDR2 SYGVKD. The CDR3 consists of 14 residues. The chain's CDR3 is CAISTGQGGDTQYF. The CDR3 region has the DNA TGTGCCATCAGCACCGGACAGGGGGGAGATACGCAGTATTTT.

CDR3 amino acids: CASSLTGNAYNEQFF. CDR3 in DNA: TGTGCCAGCAGCTTAACTGGGAATGCTTACAATGAGCAGTTCTTC. The J gene is TRBJ2-1, the V gene TRBV5-4; no clear D gene. Germline assignment: CDR1 SGHNT and CDR2 YYREEE (reference sequence). Trimming removed 2 bases from V and 4 bases from J, with 13 bases in between. This CDR3 has 15 residues.

This clonotype was observed many times. This chain uses TRBV6-2 or TRBV6-3 with TRBJ1-1; D gene ambiguous. Looked up from germline, CDR1 is MNHEY and CDR2 is SVGEGT. Trimming left V 5 bases short and J 1 base short, with 8 bases between. The CDR3 spans 13 residues. This CDR3 reads CASSDTQNTEAFF. For the CDR3, the DNA is TGTGCCAGCAGTGACACCCAGAACACTGAAGCTTTCTTT.

This clonotype is a singleton in its sample. J is TRBJ2-3 and V is TRBV20-1; tentatively, D is TRBD1 (6 bases). The CDR3 loop spans 15 amino acids. Germline assignment: CDR1 DFQATT and CDR2 SNEGSKA (reference sequence). V dropped 0 bases and J dropped 5 bases, with 15 bases sitting between them. This CDR3 is CSARDTRTDIDTQYF. The DNA for the CDR3 is TGCAGTGCTAGAGACACAAGGACAGACATAGATACGCAGTATTTT.

The chain combines TRBV14 with TRBJ2-3, with no clear D. Trimming took off 0 bases at V and 1 base at J, with 11 bases between the two ends. Germline CDR1 is SGHDN and CDR2 is FVKESK. The length of the CDR3 is 16 residues. CDR3 protein: CASSQEIYAGTDTQYF. The CDR3 bases are TGTGCCAGCAGCCAAGAAATTTACGCGGGCACAGATACGCAGTATTTT. Supplemented by reference TRBV14 and TRBJ2-3, the full variable domain reads EAGVTQFPSHSVIEKGQTVTLRCDPISGHDNLYWYRRVMGKEIKFLLHFVKESKQDESGMPNNRFLAERTGGTYSTLKVQPAELEDSGVYFCASSQEIYAGTDTQYFGPGTRLTVL.

This clonotype appeared many times. This sequence joins TRBV3-1 and TRBJ2-3; D unresolved. V was shortened by 1 base and J by 2 bases, with 10 bases between the two germline ends. Germline CDR1 LGHDT, CDR2 YNNKEL (reference sequence). The CDR3 totals 15 residues. The CDR3 DNA sequence: TGTGCCAGCAGCCAAGTTTATTCACTCACAGATACGCAGTATTTT. Translation gives CASSQVYSLTDTQYF.

In its sample, this clonotype was seen many times. The V gene is TRBV12-3 or TRBV12-4, the J gene TRBJ1-1; D is possibly TRBD1 (5 bases). V shed 8 bases and J shed 2 bases, with 12 bases lying between them. The CDR3 runs to 13 residues. DNA of the CDR3: TGTGCCAGCGTTAGACAGCCCAACACTGAAGCTTTCTTT. This gives the protein CASVRQPNTEAFF.

This clonotype was recorded at least ten times. This chain connects TRBV12-3 or TRBV12-4 to TRBJ1-3, with D uncertain. Trimming removed 6 bases at V and 1 base at J, with 4 bases between. The CDR3 spans 12 residues. CDR3 DNA: TGTGCCAGCAGAGGTTCTGGAAACACCATATATTTT. Encoded protein: CASRGSGNTIYF.

V usage is TRBV6-2 or TRBV6-3 and J usage is TRBJ2-6; no clear D. Germline loops: CDR1 MNHEY, CDR2 SVGEGT. The CDR3 is 16 residues long. Trimming removed 6 bases from V and 4 bases from J, with 16 bases in between. DNA for the CDR3: TGTGCCAGCAGCTTTGTAAGTGCCCCAGGGGCCAACGTCCTGACTTTC. Protein sequence: CASSFVSAPGANVLTF.

Only a few counts were recorded for this clonotype. This chain connects TRBV4-1 to TRBJ2-3; 8 bases fit TRBD2. CDR1 and CDR2 (germline): MGHRA, YSYEKL. V shed 3 bases and J 0 bases; nucleotides not matched to a gene: 5. The CDR3 contains 16 residues. The CDR3 DNA reads TGCGCCAGCAGCCATGGACTAGCTAAGAGCACAGATACGCAGTATTTT. This sequence encodes CASSHGLAKSTDTQYF.

This clonotype has more than one count but fewer than ten. This chain connects TRBV3-1 to TRBJ2-7, with D perhaps TRBD2 (5 bases). The CDR3 spans 13 residues. Germline V gene data show CDR1 as LGHDT and CDR2 as YNNKEL (reference sequence). Trimming shortened V by 3 bases and J by 3 bases, and 9 bases separated the two germline ends. The CDR3 loop reads CASSHGELYEQYF. CDR3 nucleotide sequence: TGTGCCAGCAGCCACGGGGAGCTCTACGAGCAGTACTTC.

The gene calls are TRBV6-6 and TRBJ2-1, with D unresolved. The CDR3 has 11 amino acids. Trimming left V 7 bases short and J 4 bases short, with 5 bases between. Germline CDR1 reads MNHNY; CDR2 reads SVGAGI (reference sequence). CDR3 in amino acids: CASTWYNEQFF. The CDR3 region has the DNA TGTGCCAGCACCTGGTACAATGAGCAGTTCTTC.

Many counts were recorded for this clonotype. The chain couples TRBV20-1 to TRBJ1-5; no definite D call. Germline V CDR1 and CDR2: DFQATT, SNEGSKA (reference sequence). Trimming shortened V by 1 base and J by 9 bases, and 13 bases separated the two germline ends. The CDR3 has 13 amino acids. The CDR3 DNA reads TGCAGTGCTAGAGTGCAGCTAGATGCGCCCCAGCATTTT. Protein product: CSARVQLDAPQHF.

The chain is built from TRBV2 and TRBJ2-1; 9 bases map to TRBD2. The CDR3 has 15 amino acids. J gave up 7 bases and V 6 bases, and 10 bases lay outside the gene matches. CDR1 SNHLY and CDR2 FYNNEI come from the germline V gene. The CDR3 is CASSQSGGPRNEQFF. CDR3 nucleotides: TGTGCCAGCAGCCAGAGCGGGGGGCCACGGAATGAGCAGTTCTTC.

This clonotype was picked up a small number of times. The chain carries TRBV4-2 and TRBJ2-3; TRBD2 matches 9 bases. Germline CDR1 and CDR2: LGHNA and YNFKEQ. This CDR3 is 17 amino acids long. V lost 1 base, J lost 2 bases, and 7 bases stayed unmatched. CDR3 in amino acids: CASSQGYSGGPTDTQYF. DNA of the CDR3: TGTGCCAGCAGCCAAGGGTACAGCGGGGGGCCCACAGATACGCAGTATTTT.

This clonotype was counted at least ten times. The genes are TRBV10-3 and TRBJ1-2, with 7 bases identical to TRBD1. The junction had 8 bases not matched to a gene; V was cut back by 3 bases and J by 10 bases. The germline CDR1 and CDR2 sequences are ENHRY and SYGVKD. The CDR3 contains 13 residues. CDR3 region: CAISESQGMDYTF. As DNA, the CDR3 is TGTGCCATCAGTGAATCACAGGGGATGGACTACACCTTC.

In its sample, this clonotype was seen many times. The V and J genes are TRBV7-2 and TRBJ1-5; D remains ambiguous. Deletions cut 2 bases from V and 4 bases from J, with 12 bases between. Germline V gene data show CDR1 as SGHTA and CDR2 as FQGNSA. The CDR3 loop spans 15 amino acids. CDR3 bases: TGTGCCAGCAGCTTAAGAGGGCTTCGAAATCAGCCCCAGCATTTT. Translation: CASSLRGLRNQPQHF.

V gene TRBV2 combines with J gene TRBJ2-7, with a possible D match to TRBD1 (6 bases). This CDR3 comprises 13 residues. Between the trimmed V and J ends, which lost 5 bases and 9 bases, there was a span of 17 bases. In germline, CDR1 is SNHLY, CDR2 FYNNEI. CDR3 residues: CASSFDMRGTQYF. CDR3 coding DNA: TGTGCCAGCAGTTTTGACATGAGGGGGACGCAGTACTTC.

V usage is TRBV29-1 and J usage is TRBJ2-7, with D tentatively TRBD1 or TRBD2 (5 bases each). The CDR3 runs 11 residues. V lost 7 bases and J lost 6, with 13 bases in between. CDR1 is SQVTM, CDR2 ANQGSEA, per germline. CDR3 amino acids: CSAREAVEQYF. CDR3 in DNA: TGCAGCGCCAGGGAAGCGGTCGAGCAGTACTTC.

This clonotype was observed at least ten times. This chain uses TRBV6-2 or TRBV6-3 with TRBJ2-6; D not certain. V lost 10 bases and J 0 bases, leaving 7 bases between the germline ends. The CDR3 totals 13 residues. Per germline, CDR1 MNHEY and CDR2 SVGEGT. CDR3 nucleotide sequence: TGTGCCACCCGAGTCTCTGGGGCCAACGTCCTGACTTTC. Amino acids: CATRVSGANVLTF.

The table lists this clonotype with a few counts. The chain employs TRBV7-3 and TRBJ2-4, with a possible D match to TRBD2 (6 bases). V was trimmed by 5 bases and J by 2 bases, leaving 10 bases between them. Germline loops: CDR1 SGHTA, CDR2 FQGTGA. CDR3 size: 14 residues. The CDR3 here is CASSQEGTKNIQYF. CDR3 bases: TGTGCCAGCAGCCAGGAGGGAACCAAAAACATTCAGTACTTC. Combining the CDR3 with reference TRBV7-3 and TRBJ2-4 gives the whole variable domain GAGVSQTPSNKVTEKGKYVELRCDPISGHTALYWYRQSLGQGPEFLIYFQGTGAADDSGLPNDRFFAVRPEGSVSTLKIQRTERGDSAVYLCASSQEGTKNIQYFGAGTRLSVL.

The chain has TRBV20-1 and TRBJ2-7; possibly TRBD1 for D (6 bases). V lost 3 bases to trimming and J lost 2 bases, with 14 bases between them. Looked up from germline, CDR1 is DFQATT and CDR2 is SNEGSKA (reference sequence). The CDR3 runs to 14 residues. CDR3 DNA sequence: TGCAGTGCTAGTCTTGGGCAGGGGACCTACGAGCAGTACTTC. Protein product: CSASLGQGTYEQYF.